This entry lists 19 T cell receptor beta chains sequenced from one sample in a study of CD8+CD57+ T cells in acquired aplastic anemia. TCR beta VDJ and CDR3 profiles were obtained from a genomic DNA template. MiXCR, run by TCRdb on the reads, gives a single entry per CDR3 protein. The profile shows 200,000 or so distinct CDR3 sequences, about three fifths of them singletons. Sequencing was performed on sorted CD4+, CD8+, or CD8+CD57+ T cells (not recorded which) from PBMCs. The receptors were sampled from a human donor with severe aplastic anemia or a healthy control (not recorded which).

This sequence joins TRBV7-9 and TRBJ2-1; a possible D gene is TRBD2 (5 bases). This CDR3 has 14 residues. Trimming removed 5 bases from V and 7 bases from J, with 15 bases in between. CDR1 is SEHNR, CDR2 FQNEAQ, per germline (reference sequence). This CDR3 reads CASSRLRSGNEQFF. The DNA of the CDR3 is TGTGCCAGCAGCCGCCTCAGGTCGGGGAATGAGCAGTTCTTC.

The CDR3 here is CASSQGGGQGYEQYF. The CDR3 nucleotides are TGTGCCAGCAGCCAAGGTGGCGGACAGGGGTACGAGCAGTACTTC. This chain joins TRBV4-2 and TRBJ2-7; TRBD1 aligns across 9 bases. CDR3 length: 15 amino acids. Germline CDR1 LGHNA, CDR2 YNFKEQ. V trimming: 1 base; J trimming: 4 bases; junction bases outside the gene matches: 5.

V usage is TRBV19 and J usage is TRBJ1-1, with D hard to call. The CDR3 covers 13 residues. Germline V gene lookup returns CDR1 LNHDA and CDR2 SQIVND (reference sequence). Trimming shortened V by 4 bases and J by 4 bases, and 10 bases separated the two germline ends. CDR3 amino acids: CASSTGGITEAFF. The CDR3, as DNA: TGTGCCAGTAGTACCGGCGGGATCACTGAAGCTTTCTTT.

The V call is TRBV12-3 or TRBV12-4, the J call TRBJ1-1; possibly TRBD1 for D (5 bases). This CDR3 is 14 amino acids long. V lost 1 base, J lost 0 bases, and 6 bases lay in between. Here the CDR3 reads CASSLGTLNTEAFF. CDR3 sequence (DNA): TGTGCCAGCAGTTTAGGGACACTGAACACTGAAGCTTTCTTT.

At least ten counts were recorded for this clonotype. The CDR3 DNA reads as TGTGCCAGCGAAGGACAGGCCCCCGGGCAGTTCTTC. Its protein product is CASEGQAPGQFF. V is TRBV6-5 and J is TRBJ2-1; 7 bases are a match to TRBD1. J lost 12 bases, V lost 8 bases, and 10 bases had no gene match. Germline V CDR1 and CDR2: MNHEY, SVGAGI. This CDR3 is 12 amino acids long.

This clonotype was counted at least ten times. The chain recombines TRBV2 with TRBJ1-4, with D possibly being TRBD1 (6 bases). The germline CDR1 and CDR2 sequences are SNHLY and FYNNEI. Trimming took 8 bases from V and 8 from J, leaving 15 bases between them. The CDR3 is 13 amino acids. The CDR3 coding sequence is TGTGCCAGCCATCAGGGGCTGGGCGAAAAACTGTTTTTT. This encodes CASHQGLGEKLFF.

The chain uses TRBV7-3 and TRBJ1-4; no clear D. Germline assignment: CDR1 SGHTA and CDR2 FQGTGA. This CDR3 contains 13 residues. V was trimmed by 3 bases and J by 7 bases, leaving 9 bases between them. CDR3 nucleotides: TGTGCCAGCAGCTTGGGATTGAGTGAAAAACTGTTTTTT. Its translation: CASSLGLSEKLFF.

The chain is built from TRBV2 and TRBJ1-6; 7 nucleotides line up with TRBD1. The CDR3 runs 13 residues. V was clipped by 6 bases and J by 8 bases; unmatched bases: 4. Per the germline V gene, CDR1 is SNHLY and CDR2 is FYNNEI. The CDR3 protein is CASRNRGDSPLHF. DNA for the CDR3: TGTGCCAGCAGGAACAGGGGTGATTCACCCCTCCACTTT.

The chain joins TRBV20-1 to TRBJ1-1; D unclear. CDR1 DFQATT and CDR2 SNEGSKA come from the germline V gene (reference sequence). Trimming took off 2 bases at V and 3 bases at J, with 10 bases between the two ends. The CDR3 is made up of 13 amino acids. CDR3 in DNA: TGCAGTGCTAGAATCTATGGGGACACTGAAGCTTTCTTT. Its translation is CSARIYGDTEAFF.

The rearrangement uses TRBV15 and TRBJ1-5; 7 bases align to TRBD1. The CDR3 has 16 residues. Trimming cost V 0 bases and J 7 bases; bases outside gene matches: 9. Germline CDR1 is LNHNV and CDR2 is YYDKDF (reference sequence). Here the CDR3 reads CATSRDLGQPHQPQHF. The CDR3 bases are TGTGCCACCAGCAGAGATCTGGGACAGCCCCACCAGCCCCAGCATTTT.

The genes are TRBV7-9 and TRBJ2-7, with D possibly being TRBD2 (6 bases). The ends were cut back, 1 base at V and 2 bases at J, with 9 bases in the middle. Germline V CDR1 and CDR2: SEHNR, FQNEAQ (reference sequence). The length of the CDR3 is 14 residues. Here the CDR3 DNA reads TGTGCCAGCAGCTTAGTTGGCGGGGCCTACGAGCAGTACTTC. It is translated as CASSLVGGAYEQYF. Supplemented by reference TRBV7-9 and TRBJ2-7, the full variable domain reads DTGVSQNPRHKITKRGQNVTFRCDPISEHNRLYWYRQTLGQGPEFLTYFQNEAQLEKSRLLSDRFSAERPKGSFSTLEIQRTEQGDSAMYLCASSLVGGAYEQYFGPGTRLTVT.

This chain links TRBV7-9 with TRBJ2-7; D unclear. Trimming removed 5 bases at V and 7 bases at J, with 15 bases between. Germline loops: CDR1 SEHNR, CDR2 FQNEAQ (reference sequence). The CDR3 has 13 amino acids. The DNA of the CDR3 is TGTGCCAGCAGCCCAACCCGCATGGCGGAGCAGTACTTC. Translating gives CASSPTRMAEQYF.

The rearrangement links TRBV5-4 to TRBJ1-1; D call uncertain. This CDR3 has 12 residues. Per the germline V gene, CDR1 is SGHNT and CDR2 is YYREEE (reference sequence). The V gene lost 2 bases and the J gene lost 7 bases, with 9 bases spanning the gap. The CDR3 region is CASSLYTSEAFF. The CDR3 DNA is TGTGCCAGCAGCTTATACACCAGTGAAGCTTTCTTT.

This clonotype appeared many times. This sequence joins TRBV29-1 and TRBJ2-1; perhaps D is TRBD1 or TRBD2 (6 bases each). The ends were cut back, 4 bases at V and 5 bases at J, with 12 bases in the middle. Germline loops: CDR1 SQVTM, CDR2 ANQGSEA. CDR3 length: 13 residues. The CDR3 nucleotides read TGCAGCGTTGTGGGAAGGGGGGACAATGAGCAGTTCTTC. This codes for CSVVGRGDNEQFF.

V is TRBV7-9 and J is TRBJ2-3; 7 positions agree with TRBD1. This CDR3 has 16 amino acids. Per the germline V gene, CDR1 is SEHNR and CDR2 is FQNEAQ (reference sequence). The V segment lost 5 bases and the J segment 6 bases; nucleotides outside the gene matches: 14. The CDR3 nucleotides read TGTGCCAGCAGCCTCCGGGACAGCCTCCTTGCGGATACGCAGTATTTT. As protein: CASSLRDSLLADTQYF.

The CDR3 DNA sequence: TGCGCCAGCAGCTTGGCTCCGCAGGAGGAGCTGTTTTTT. Its translation is CASSLAPQEELFF. V and J are TRBV5-1 and TRBJ2-2, with D uncertain. V was pared by 0 bases and J by 10 bases, with 10 bases between. CDR3 length: 13 amino acids. Germline V gene sequence: CDR1 SGHRS, CDR2 YFSETQ.

This clonotype has just a few counts. The V gene is TRBV5-1, the J gene TRBJ2-3, with 7 bases aligning to TRBD2. The CDR3 contains 15 residues. V was clipped by 5 bases and J by 0 bases; unmatched bases: 6. Germline CDR1 SGHRS, CDR2 YFSETQ. In nucleotides, the CDR3 is TGCGCCAGCAGATCCGGGACTACTAGCACAGATACGCAGTATTTT. Translated, it gives CASRSGTTSTDTQYF.

This clonotype appeared a single time. The gene calls are TRBV2 and TRBJ1-2; D not certain. The CDR3 extends over 14 amino acids. Germline CDR1 and CDR2: SNHLY and FYNNEI. Trimming removed 5 bases at V and 3 bases at J, with 13 bases between. CDR3 bases: TGTGCCAGCAGTTTATTTCCAGGATACTATGGCTACACCTTC. Its translation is CASSLFPGYYGYTF.

This clonotype occurred many times. The V gene is TRBV12-3 or TRBV12-4, the J gene TRBJ2-5, with 13 bases lining up with TRBD2. The CDR3 sequence is 14 residues long. V shed 5 bases and J 4 bases; nucleotides not matched to a gene: 1. The CDR3 sequence is CASSRTSGGETQYF. DNA of the CDR3: TGTGCCAGCAGTCGGACTAGCGGGGGAGAGACCCAGTACTTC.